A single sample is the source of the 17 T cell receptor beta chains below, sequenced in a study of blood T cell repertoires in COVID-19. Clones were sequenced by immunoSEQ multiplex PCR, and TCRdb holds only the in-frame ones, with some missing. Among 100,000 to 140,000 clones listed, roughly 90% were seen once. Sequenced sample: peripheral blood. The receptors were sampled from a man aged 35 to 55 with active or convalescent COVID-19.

CDR3 DNA sequence: TGTGCCACCAGTGACACGACTAGCGGGAGTATCTACGAGCAGTACTTC. Amino acids: CATSDTTSGSIYEQYF. This chain uses TRBV24-1 with TRBJ2-7; 12 nucleotides align to TRBD2. Losses at the gene ends were 4 bases for V and 3 bases for J; bases not matched to a gene: 6. The CDR3 is 16 amino acids. CDR1 is KGHDR and CDR2 is SFDVKD in the germline V gene.

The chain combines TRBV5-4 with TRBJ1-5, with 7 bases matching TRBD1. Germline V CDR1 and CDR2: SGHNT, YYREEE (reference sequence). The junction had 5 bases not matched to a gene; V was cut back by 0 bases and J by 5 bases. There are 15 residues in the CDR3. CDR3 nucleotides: TGTGCCAGCAGCTTGGGCGGGACAGTTGATCAGCCCCAGCATTTT. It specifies CASSLGGTVDQPQHF.

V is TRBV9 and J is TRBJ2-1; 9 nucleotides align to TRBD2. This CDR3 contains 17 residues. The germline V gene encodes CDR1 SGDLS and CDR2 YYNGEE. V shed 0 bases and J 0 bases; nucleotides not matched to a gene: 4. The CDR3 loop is CASSVGLAVSSYNEQFF. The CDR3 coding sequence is TGTGCCAGCAGCGTAGGACTAGCGGTCAGCTCCTACAATGAGCAGTTCTTC.

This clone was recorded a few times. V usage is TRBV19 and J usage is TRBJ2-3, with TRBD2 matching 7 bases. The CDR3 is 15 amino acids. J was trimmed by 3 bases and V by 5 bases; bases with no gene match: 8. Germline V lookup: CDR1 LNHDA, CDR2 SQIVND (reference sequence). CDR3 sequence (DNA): TGTGCCAGTAGTGGGAGGGGCGGCGATACAGATACGCAGTATTTT. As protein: CASSGRGGDTDTQYF.

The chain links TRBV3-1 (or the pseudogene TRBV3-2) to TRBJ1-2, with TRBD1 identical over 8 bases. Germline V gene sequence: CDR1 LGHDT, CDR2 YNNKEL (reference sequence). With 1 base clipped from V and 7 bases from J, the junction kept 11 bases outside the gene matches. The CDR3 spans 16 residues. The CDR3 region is CASSQVGQGARGGYTF. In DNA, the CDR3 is TGTGCCAGCAGCCAAGTAGGCCAGGGGGCGCGGGGTGGCTACACCTTC.

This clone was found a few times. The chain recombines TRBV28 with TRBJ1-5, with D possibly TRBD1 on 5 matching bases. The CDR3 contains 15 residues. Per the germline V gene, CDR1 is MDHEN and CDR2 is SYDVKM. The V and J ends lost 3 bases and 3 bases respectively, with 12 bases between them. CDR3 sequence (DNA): TGTGCCAGCAGTTTTTCCGACAGTTTCAATCAGCCCCAGCATTTT. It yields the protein CASSFSDSFNQPQHF.

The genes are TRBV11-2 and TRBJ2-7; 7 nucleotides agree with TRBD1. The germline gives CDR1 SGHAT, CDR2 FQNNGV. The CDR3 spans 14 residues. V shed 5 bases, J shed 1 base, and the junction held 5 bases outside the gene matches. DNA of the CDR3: TGTGCCAGCAGCCCGCGGACAGGTTCCTACGAGCAGTACTTC. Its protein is CASSPRTGSYEQYF.

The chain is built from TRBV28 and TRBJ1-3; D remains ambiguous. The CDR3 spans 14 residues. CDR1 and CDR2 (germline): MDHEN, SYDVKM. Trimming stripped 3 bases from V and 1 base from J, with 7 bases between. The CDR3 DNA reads TGTGCCAGCAGTTTTACTGTTTCTGGAAACACCATATATTTT. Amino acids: CASSFTVSGNTIYF.

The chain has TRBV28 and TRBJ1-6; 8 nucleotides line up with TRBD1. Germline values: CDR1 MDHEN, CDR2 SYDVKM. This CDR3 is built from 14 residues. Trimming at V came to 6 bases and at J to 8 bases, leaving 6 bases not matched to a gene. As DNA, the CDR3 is TGTGCCAGCAGCGGAGACAGGGGTGATTCACCCCTCCACTTT. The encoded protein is CASSGDRGDSPLHF.

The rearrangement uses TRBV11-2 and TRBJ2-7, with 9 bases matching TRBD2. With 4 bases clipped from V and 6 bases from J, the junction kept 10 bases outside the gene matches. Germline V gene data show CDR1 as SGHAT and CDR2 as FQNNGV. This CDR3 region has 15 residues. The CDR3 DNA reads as TGTGCCAGCAGCTCCTTACTAGCGGGCTCTCCCGAGCAGTACTTC. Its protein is CASSSLLAGSPEQYF.

The CDR3 is CASSQDRRGFNYGYTF. In DNA, the CDR3 is TGTGCCAGCAGCCAAGATAGGCGGGGATTCAACTATGGCTACACCTTC. The chain combines TRBV4-2 with TRBJ1-2; unclear D gene. V shed 0 bases and J shed 2 bases, with 13 bases lying between them. CDR1 is LGHNA and CDR2 is YNFKEQ in the germline V gene. This CDR3 comprises 16 residues.

The CDR3, as DNA: TGTGCCAGCAGCTTACCCCCGACAGGAGGGAGGGGAGGCTACACCTTC. As protein: CASSLPPTGGRGGYTF. V is TRBV7-2 and J is TRBJ1-2, with D perhaps matching TRBD1 (6 bases). The V and J ends lost 2 bases and 8 bases respectively, with 21 bases between them. The CDR3 is made up of 16 amino acids. Per the germline V gene, CDR1 is SGHTA and CDR2 is FQGNSA.

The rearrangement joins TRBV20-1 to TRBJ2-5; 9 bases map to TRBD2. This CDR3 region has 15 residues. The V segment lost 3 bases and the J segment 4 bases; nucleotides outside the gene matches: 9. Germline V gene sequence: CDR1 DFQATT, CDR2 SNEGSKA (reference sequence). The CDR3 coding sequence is TGCAGTGCTAGTAGGCTAGCGGGAAGCGGAGAGACCCAGTACTTC. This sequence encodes CSASRLAGSGETQYF.

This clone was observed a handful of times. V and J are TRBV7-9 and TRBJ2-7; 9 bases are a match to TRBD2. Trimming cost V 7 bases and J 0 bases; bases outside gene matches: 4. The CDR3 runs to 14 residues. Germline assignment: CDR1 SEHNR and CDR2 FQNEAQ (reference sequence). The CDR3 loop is CASILSGSSYEQYF. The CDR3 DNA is TGTGCCAGCATCCTTAGCGGGAGCTCCTACGAGCAGTACTTC.

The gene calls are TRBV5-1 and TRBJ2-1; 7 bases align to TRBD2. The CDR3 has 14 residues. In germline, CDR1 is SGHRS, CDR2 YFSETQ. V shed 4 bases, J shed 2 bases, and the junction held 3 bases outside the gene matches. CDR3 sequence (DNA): TGCGCCAGCAGCGGGACTACTACCTACAATGAGCAGTTCTTC. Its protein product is CASSGTTTYNEQFF.

CDR3 sequence: CASSLGAGMNTEAFF. CDR3 nucleotides: TGTGCCAGCAGCTTAGGGGCAGGGATGAACACTGAAGCTTTCTTT. This chain links TRBV11-1 with TRBJ1-1; a weak D match, TRBD1 (5 bases). CDR1 is SGHAT, CDR2 FQDESV, per germline (reference sequence). V gave up 1 base and J gave up 0 bases, with 9 bases separating them. CDR3 length equals 15 residues.

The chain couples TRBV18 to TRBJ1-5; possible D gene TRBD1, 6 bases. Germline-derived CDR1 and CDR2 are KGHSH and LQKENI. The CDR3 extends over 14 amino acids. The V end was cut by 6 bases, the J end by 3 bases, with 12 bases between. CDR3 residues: CASSPGANNQPQHF. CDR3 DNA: TGTGCCAGCTCCCCAGGGGCGAACAATCAGCCCCAGCATTTT.